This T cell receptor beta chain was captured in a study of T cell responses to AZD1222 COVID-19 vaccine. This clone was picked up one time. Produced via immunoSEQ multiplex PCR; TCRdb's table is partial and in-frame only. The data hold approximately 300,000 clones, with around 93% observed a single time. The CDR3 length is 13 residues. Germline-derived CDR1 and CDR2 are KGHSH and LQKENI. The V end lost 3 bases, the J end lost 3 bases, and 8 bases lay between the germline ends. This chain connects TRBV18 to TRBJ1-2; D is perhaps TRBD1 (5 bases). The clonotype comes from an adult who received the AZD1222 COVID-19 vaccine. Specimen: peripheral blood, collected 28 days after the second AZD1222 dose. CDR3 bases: TGTGCCAGCTCACCCGACAGTGACTATGGCTACACCTTC. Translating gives CASSPDSDYGYTF.